This is a list of T cell receptor beta chains from one sample in a study of blood T cell repertoires in COVID-19. Only in-frame clones appear in the TCRdb table, and some are missing; sequencing was by immunoSEQ multiplex PCR. Here the sample spans fewer than 350,000 clones, approximately 91% being singletons. The sequencing sample was made of PBMCs or T cells enriched from blood (not recorded which). These receptors were obtained from a woman aged 40 to 55 with acute COVID-19. The CDR3 runs from the conserved cysteine through the conserved F or W. D genes are given only for firm matches. A clone size is listed for some rows: how often the clone was seen (once, few, many), or a class if it is expanded.

TRBJ2-7 TRBV5-1 NA TRBD2 TGCGCCAGCAGCTTGGAGGGACTAGCAGCAGCGGGGCGGCAGTACTTC CASSLEGLAAAGRQYF
TRBJ1-1 TRBV12-2 NA NA TGTGCAAGTCGCGTCAAAAGGACAGCTTTGAACACTGAAGCTTTCTTT CASRVKRTALNTEAFF
TRBJ2-7 TRBV6-5 NA NA TGTGCCAGCAGACCGACAGGTCCCTACGAGCAGTACTTC CASRPTGPYEQYF
TRBJ1-2 TRBV9 NA NA TGTGCCAGCATCTTTAGCAGGGGCCCCTATGGCTACACCTTC CASIFSRGPYGYTF
TRBJ2-1 TRBV15 NA TRBD2 TGTGCCACCAGCACGATCCCGCGGGAGCTCTCCTACAATGAGCAGTTCTTC CATSTIPRELSYNEQFF
TRBJ2-3 TRBV4-3 once TRBD2 TGCGCCAGCAGCCAAGATGCGGGAGGGCTCACAGATACGCAGTATTTT CASSQDAGGLTDTQYF
TRBJ2-7 TRBV19 NA TRBD1 TGTGCCAGTAGTGCCGGGACAGGGATTTCCTACGAGCAGTACTTC CASSAGTGISYEQYF
TRBJ2-5 TRBV7-2 NA TRBD2 TGTGCCAGCAGCGCGCTTGCGGCTAGCGGGAGCCAAGAGACCCAGTACTTC CASSALAASGSQETQYF
TRBJ1-1 TRBV30 NA NA TGTGCCGGCCGGGGGTCCTTGAACACTGAAGCTTTCTTT CAGRGSLNTEAFF
TRBJ2-3 TRBV30 NA TRBD2 TGTGCCTGGAGTGTACTGGGCGGGGGGGCGAATACGCAGTATTTT CAWSVLGGGANTQYF
TRBJ1-5 TRBV5-8 NA NA TGTGCCAGCAGCTCCCAGGGATACCTCAATCAGCCCCAGCATTTT CASSSQGYLNQPQHF
TRBJ2-7 TRBV4-1 NA NA TGCGCCAGCAGCCACCCGACTACGCCCTACGAGCAGTACTTC CASSHPTTPYEQYF
TRBJ2-4 TRBV30 NA NA TGTGCCTGGAGTGTAAAGGGGTTGACCAAAAACATTCAGTACTTC CAWSVKGLTKNIQYF
TRBJ1-3 TRBV30 NA NA TGTGCCTTCGGACTTCCCTCTGGAAACACCATATATTTT CAFGLPSGNTIYF
TRBJ1-6 TRBV11-2 NA NA TGTGCCAGCAGCTCGCGGACGGGGTTTGGCTCCTATAATTCACCCCTCCACTTT CASSSRTGFGSYNSPLHF
TRBJ1-1 TRBV18 NA TRBD1 TGTGCCAGCTCACTGGGGCCCGGGACAGGGAGGAACACTGAAGCTTTCTTT CASSLGPGTGRNTEAFF
TRBJ1-5 TRBV28 NA TRBD1 TGTGCCAGCAGTTTGCCAACAGGGGCCCAGGGGCCCCAGCATTTT CASSLPTGAQGPQHF
TRBJ2-2 TRBV5-8 NA NA TGTGCCAGCAGCGAAAAGGACAAGCGCGGGAAGGTGGAGCTGTTTTTT CASSEKDKRGKVELFF
TRBJ1-6 TRBV27 NA NA TGTGCCAGCAGTTTATCGAGGGGCGGGGATTCACCCCTCCACTTT CASSLSRGGDSPLHF
TRBJ1-3 TRBV6-1 NA NA TGTGCCAGCAGTGAAGCGACAGGTTACTCTGGAAACACCATATATTTT CASSEATGYSGNTIYF
TRBJ2-5 TRBV30 NA NA TGTGCCTGGAGTGGGCCTCGGGCCCAGTACTTC CAWSGPRAQYF
TRBJ2-5 TRBV7-2 NA TRBD2 TGTGCCAGCAGCACGACTAGCGGGAGGCTGGAGACCCAGTACTTC CASSTTSGRLETQYF
TRBJ2-5 TRBV29-1 NA NA TGCAGCGTCGTTCAGCCAGGGATACAAGAGACCCAGTACTTC CSVVQPGIQETQYF
TRBJ1-2 TRBV2 few NA TGTGCCAGCAGCTCCGGGGATGGCTACACCTTC CASSSGDGYTF
TRBJ2-7 TRBV7-2 NA TRBD2 TGTGCCAGCAGCCTCGTGGGAGCGGGAGGACCCTACGAGCAGTACTTC CASSLVGAGGPYEQYF